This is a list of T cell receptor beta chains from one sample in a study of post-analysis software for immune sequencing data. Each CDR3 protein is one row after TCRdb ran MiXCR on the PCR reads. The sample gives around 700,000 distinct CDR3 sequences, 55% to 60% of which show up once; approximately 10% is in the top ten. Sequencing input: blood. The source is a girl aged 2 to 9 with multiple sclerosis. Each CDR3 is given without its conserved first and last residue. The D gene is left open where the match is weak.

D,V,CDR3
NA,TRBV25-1,ASSEFPGSPGDTQY
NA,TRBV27,ASSSSSDGTDTQY
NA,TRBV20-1,SAHNLVGVADTQY
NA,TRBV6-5,ASSRDRSEQF
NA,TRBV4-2,ASSQALSTPREQY
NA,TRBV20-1,SARRELAPNNEQF
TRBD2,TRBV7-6,ASSRSGGYTDTQY
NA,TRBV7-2,ASSHDDSYEQY
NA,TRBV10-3,AISEARENIQY
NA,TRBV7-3,VSSLSPVEETQY
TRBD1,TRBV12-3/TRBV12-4,ASRPRGNGYT
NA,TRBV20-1,SARVGQPSYEQY
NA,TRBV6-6,ASRDRRQSTDTQY
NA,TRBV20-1,SARGSAYPNEQF
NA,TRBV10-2,ASTLGGTDTQY
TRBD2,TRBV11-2,ASSRSGRVYEQY
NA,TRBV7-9,ASSRPGMNTEAF
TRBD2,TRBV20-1,SARGITSGGPSSTDTQY
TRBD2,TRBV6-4,TGSATSGHTDTQY
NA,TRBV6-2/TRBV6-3,ASTPTGLGQPQH
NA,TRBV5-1,ASRPGRGIHEQF
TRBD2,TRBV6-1,ASKLAGLSYNEQF
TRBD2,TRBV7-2,ASSLIAGGGYNEQF
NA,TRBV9,ASSPGGGASALH
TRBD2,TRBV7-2,ASSLVVGAGQETQY
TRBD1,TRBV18,ASSPRDRGLADTQY
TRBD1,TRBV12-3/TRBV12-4,ASSSPGTGHTEAF
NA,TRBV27,ASSFAYPQETQY
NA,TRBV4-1,ASSQGSGTSTYEQY
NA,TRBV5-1,ASSLARRTGELF
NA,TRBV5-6,ASSPGAGRADTQY
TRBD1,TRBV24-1,ATSDPRQGRGDTQY
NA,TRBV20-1,SAALSDRANIQY
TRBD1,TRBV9,ASSEGTGPYEQY
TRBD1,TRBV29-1,SVEAGGWRTEAF
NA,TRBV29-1,SVEKASTPSYNEQF
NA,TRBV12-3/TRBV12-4,ASTERGVRYNEQF
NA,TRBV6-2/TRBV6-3,ASSYGRFYGYT
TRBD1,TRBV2,ASRGQSRSTGHEQY
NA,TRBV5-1,ASTVTPAGISYEQY
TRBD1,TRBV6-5,ASRTGGGWEKLF
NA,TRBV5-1,ASSPDGIWEQY
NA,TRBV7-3,ASSFRGGSGANVLT
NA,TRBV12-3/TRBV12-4,ASSPPGGQTHYNEQF
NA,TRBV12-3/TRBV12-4,ASSLGYSVADTQY
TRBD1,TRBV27,AISGDRGYEQY
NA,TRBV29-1,SVASGGKNIQY
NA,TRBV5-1,ASSWAGRNTEAF
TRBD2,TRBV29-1,SATRTSGGKYNEQF
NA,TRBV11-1,ASSPDTDYGFT
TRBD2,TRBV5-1,ASSRTSGSSLRGGTQY